Below are 29 T cell receptor beta chains sequenced from a single sample in a study of CD8 T cells in ankylosing spondylitis. TCRdb independently ran MiXCR on the 5' RACE reads; one entry per CDR3 protein. The top ten clones hold roughly 14% of a sample with about 350,000 distinct CDR3 sequences, roughly 22% of them seen once. Sequencing used blood, either unsorted or a sorted T cell fraction (not recorded which). Source of these receptors: a male donor with ankylosing spondylitis or in good health (not recorded which).

This chain links TRBV5-1 with TRBJ2-7; 8 nucleotides line up with TRBD1. Looked up from germline, CDR1 is SGHRS and CDR2 is YFSETQ. The CDR3 is 14 amino acids. The V segment lost 4 bases and the J segment 5 bases; nucleotides outside the gene matches: 8. The CDR3 DNA follows: TGCGCCAGCAGCCCGTCTCAGGGGGCGGACGAGCAGTACTTC. As protein: CASSPSQGADEQYF.

There are a few counts of this clonotype. J is TRBJ2-1 and V is TRBV28; D is possibly TRBD1 (6 bases). The V and J ends lost 6 bases and 0 bases respectively, with 12 bases between them. The CDR3 has 15 residues. Germline lookup yields CDR1 MDHEN and CDR2 SYDVKM. CDR3 loop: CASSNRVSSYNEQFF. The CDR3 DNA reads as TGTGCCAGCAGCAACAGGGTGAGCTCCTACAATGAGCAGTTCTTC.

This chain connects TRBV11-2 to TRBJ2-3; tentative D call: TRBD1 (5 bases). Looked up from germline, CDR1 is SGHAT and CDR2 is FQNNGV. The V end was cut by 1 base, the J end by 1 base, with 9 bases between. This CDR3 contains 15 residues. The CDR3 DNA is TGTGCCAGCAGCTTAGTCGGACACCGCACAGATACGCAGTATTTT. This sequence encodes CASSLVGHRTDTQYF.

This clonotype was seen a few times. CDR3 region: CASSLGTGSDYEQYF. In DNA, the CDR3 is TGTGCCAGCAGTTTAGGGACAGGGTCCGATTACGAGCAGTACTTC. The chain links TRBV12-3 or TRBV12-4 to TRBJ2-7; 8 bases agree with TRBD1. The junction had 6 bases not matched to a gene; V was cut back by 1 base and J by 4 bases. This CDR3 region has 15 residues.

This clonotype appeared many times. The J gene is TRBJ2-5, the V gene TRBV3-1; D gene ambiguous. V lost 1 base to trimming and J lost 2 bases, with 5 bases between them. This CDR3 comprises 13 residues. Germline V gene lookup returns CDR1 LGHDT and CDR2 YNNKEL (reference sequence). CDR3 nucleotide sequence: TGTGCCAGCAGCCAAGGACAACAAGAGACCCAGTACTTC. It is translated as CASSQGQQETQYF.

This clonotype has just a few counts. This chain links TRBV5-6 with TRBJ2-3, with 11 bases lining up with TRBD1. V shed 3 bases, J shed 0 bases, and the junction held 0 bases outside the gene matches. Looked up from germline, CDR1 is SGHDT and CDR2 is YYEEEE. The CDR3 covers 15 residues. The CDR3, as DNA: TGTGCCAGCAGCTGGACAGGGGGCAGCACAGATACGCAGTATTTT. Protein sequence: CASSWTGGSTDTQYF.

The chain links TRBV6-5 to TRBJ2-5; the D gene could be TRBD1 or TRBD2 (6 bases each). CDR1 is MNHEY and CDR2 is SVGAGI in the germline V gene. Trimming left V 0 bases short and J 5 bases short, with 13 bases between. The CDR3 loop spans 15 amino acids. The CDR3 region has the DNA TGTGCCAGCAGTTACTCTGGGGGGCCTCCGGAGACCCAGTACTTC. Its translation: CASSYSGGPPETQYF.

The genes are TRBV12-3 or TRBV12-4 and TRBJ2-7; 9 bases map to TRBD2. V dropped 6 bases and J dropped 1; count of bases not matched to a gene: 19. This CDR3 spans 19 amino acids. The CDR3 coding sequence is TGTGCCAGCAGGATCCCAAAGGAGCGGGGGGTCGGGGGATCCTACGAGCAGTACTTC. Amino acids: CASRIPKERGVGGSYEQYF.

This clonotype has at least ten counts. The chain recombines TRBV11-2 with TRBJ1-2, with unresolved D. The V end was cut by 5 bases, the J end by 4 bases, with 14 bases between. This CDR3 comprises 14 residues. Germline CDR1 is SGHAT and CDR2 is FQNNGV. CDR3 region: CASSVRPAAYGYTF. The CDR3 bases are TGTGCCAGCAGCGTCCGTCCCGCTGCCTATGGCTACACCTTC.

This clonotype was recorded a few times. The V call is TRBV2, the J call TRBJ1-6; 7 nucleotides align to TRBD1. CDR1 and CDR2 from the germline V gene are SNHLY and FYNNEI. This CDR3 spans 15 amino acids. With 1 base clipped from V and 12 bases from J, the junction kept 9 bases outside the gene matches. The CDR3 region has the DNA TGTGCCAGCAGTGAAGGGCAATACAGGGGCGTACCCCTCCACTTT. Its protein is CASSEGQYRGVPLHF.

This clonotype was counted ten times or more. The chain links TRBV12-3 or TRBV12-4 to TRBJ2-3, with 11 bases aligning to TRBD1. This CDR3 has 14 amino acids. V shed 8 bases and J 4 bases; nucleotides not matched to a gene: 5. The CDR3 DNA reads TGTGCCAGCTCCGGGACAGGGGGGGCAGATACGCAGTATTTT. As protein: CASSGTGGADTQYF.

This chain connects TRBV7-9 to TRBJ2-7, with D maybe TRBD1 (7 bases). The V gene lost 5 bases and the J gene lost 2 bases, with 22 bases spanning the gap. The CDR3 contains 17 residues. Germline V gene lookup returns CDR1 SEHNR and CDR2 FQNEAQ (reference sequence). CDR3 coding DNA: TGTGCCAGCAGCGCTACAGGAGGGGGCACGCGTCCCTACGAGCAGTACTTC. Its protein is CASSATGGGTRPYEQYF.

This clonotype was seen only a few times. The chain joins TRBV7-3 to TRBJ2-2, with D perhaps given as TRBD1 or TRBD2 (5 bases each). The V end was cut by 5 bases, the J end by 5 bases, with 15 bases between. The CDR3 runs to 15 residues. CDR1 and CDR2 (germline): SGHTA, FQGTGA. The CDR3 DNA sequence: TGTGCCAGCAGCGCAGGGATGGGGACGACCGGGGAGCTGTTTTTT. It yields the protein CASSAGMGTTGELFF.

The chain combines TRBV9 with TRBJ2-3; D is uncertain. This CDR3 has 13 residues. The V gene lost 3 bases and the J gene lost 2 bases, with 7 bases spanning the gap. CDR1 is SGDLS and CDR2 is YYNGEE in the germline V gene. For the CDR3, the DNA is TGTGCCAGCAGCGCCCCTCCCACAGATACGCAGTATTTT. Its protein is CASSAPPTDTQYF. Together with reference TRBV9 and TRBJ2-3, the CDR3 gives the full variable domain: DSGVTQTPKHLITATGQRVTLRCSPRSGDLSVYWYQQSLDQGLQFLIQYYNGEERAKGNILERFSAQQFPDLHSELNLSSLELGDSALYFCASSAPPTDTQYFGPGTRLTVL.

The chain recombines TRBV5-5 with TRBJ1-6, with unresolved D. Germline lookup yields CDR1 SGHKS and CDR2 YYEKEE (reference sequence). V was shortened by 4 bases and J by 11 bases, with 10 bases between the two germline ends. The CDR3 is made up of 12 amino acids. CDR3 nucleotides: TGTGCCAGCAGCGAGGGCGTCCCACCCCTCCACTTT. It is translated as CASSEGVPPLHF.

The chain has TRBV12-3 or TRBV12-4 and TRBJ2-2; 9 nucleotides align to TRBD2. The CDR3 totals 16 residues. Trimming cost V 5 bases and J 1 base; bases outside gene matches: 5. The CDR3 loop reads CASSPGLARNTGELFF. CDR3 coding DNA: TGTGCCAGCAGTCCAGGACTAGCGAGGAACACCGGGGAGCTGTTTTTT.

The chain employs TRBV12-3 or TRBV12-4 and TRBJ2-5, with 9 positions matching TRBD2. Trimming took 3 bases from V and 1 from J; bases not matched to a gene: 6. CDR3 size: 16 residues. CDR3 in amino acids: CASSFGPSGAQETQYF. The CDR3 DNA reads TGTGCCAGCAGTTTTGGGCCTAGCGGGGCCCAAGAGACCCAGTACTTC.

The V call is TRBV6-5, the J call TRBJ2-5; D not resolved. V shed 0 bases and J shed 5 bases, with 10 bases lying between them. The germline V gene has CDR1 MNHEY and CDR2 SVGAGI. The CDR3 runs to 14 residues. CDR3 coding DNA: TGTGCCAGCAGTTACTCGAAGGGTGGGGAGACCCAGTACTTC. Protein: CASSYSKGGETQYF.

This clonotype has just a few counts. V usage is TRBV30 and J usage is TRBJ1-2; D is uncertain. The V end lost 7 bases, the J end lost 2 bases, and 8 bases lay between the germline ends. Germline V lookup: CDR1 GTSNPN, CDR2 SVGIG (reference sequence). The CDR3 has 11 amino acids. The CDR3 loop reads CASDGNYGYTF. CDR3 sequence (DNA): TGTGCCTCCGACGGCAACTATGGCTACACCTTC.

This clonotype has ten or more counts. This sequence joins TRBV12-3 or TRBV12-4 and TRBJ2-7; tentatively, D is TRBD1 or TRBD2 (5 bases each). The CDR3 consists of 16 residues. V shed 6 bases and J shed 3 bases, with 21 bases lying between them. The chain's CDR3 is CASSLPLGDGDYEQYF. The CDR3 DNA sequence: TGTGCCAGCAGCCTCCCCCTTGGGGACGGGGACTACGAGCAGTACTTC.

This clonotype was seen only a few times. The rearrangement links TRBV29-1 to TRBJ2-6, with TRBD2 identical over 10 bases. Per the germline V gene, CDR1 is SQVTM and CDR2 is ANQGSEA. V trimming: 3 bases; J trimming: 0 bases; junction bases outside the gene matches: 5. The CDR3 is 17 amino acids. The CDR3: CSVDGPSGGSGANVLTF. CDR3 DNA: TGCAGCGTTGATGGTCCTAGCGGGGGCTCTGGGGCCAACGTCCTGACTTTC. Filled out from reference TRBV29-1 and TRBJ2-6, the complete variable domain reads SAVISQKPSRDICQRGTSLTIQCQVDSQVTMMFWYRQQPGQSLTLIATANQGSEATYESGFVIDKFPISRPNLTFSTLTVSNMSPEDSSIYLCSVDGPSGGSGANVLTFGAGSRLTVL.

This clonotype showed up just a few times. This rearrangement joins TRBV12-3 or TRBV12-4 to TRBJ2-7, with TRBD2 as a possible D gene (6 bases). V gave up 6 bases and J gave up 1 base, with 16 bases separating them. The CDR3 consists of 15 residues. CDR3 loop: CASRGGLSHSYEQYF. As DNA, the CDR3 is TGTGCCAGCAGGGGGGGACTGTCTCATTCCTACGAGCAGTACTTC.

The chain uses TRBV29-1 and TRBJ2-7; 9 bases agree with TRBD1. The V segment lost 2 bases and the J segment 5 bases; nucleotides outside the gene matches: 7. The CDR3 totals 14 residues. CDR1 and CDR2 from the germline V gene are SQVTM and ANQGSEA. This chain's CDR3 is CSVENRDRDHEQYF. CDR3 DNA sequence: TGCAGCGTTGAAAACCGGGACAGGGACCACGAGCAGTACTTC.

In its sample, this clonotype was seen a few times. The chain joins TRBV27 to TRBJ2-7, with 11 bases fitting TRBD1. Germline assignment: CDR1 MNHEY and CDR2 SMNVEV (reference sequence). The CDR3 has 15 residues. With 7 bases clipped from V and 4 bases from J, the junction kept 9 bases outside the gene matches. The CDR3 is CASTPRTGGLYEQYF. CDR3 in DNA: TGTGCCAGCACCCCTCGGACAGGGGGCTTGTACGAGCAGTACTTC.

V gene TRBV12-3 or TRBV12-4 combines with J gene TRBJ1-1; 7 nucleotides line up with TRBD1. This CDR3 region has 13 residues. The V segment lost 6 bases and the J segment 10 bases; nucleotides outside the gene matches: 11. DNA of the CDR3: TGTGCCAGCAGCCCCGGCCAGGGGGTGTCAGCTTTCTTT. Translation: CASSPGQGVSAFF.

This clonotype has ten or more counts. The V gene is TRBV4-1, the J gene TRBJ2-7, with 9 bases that match TRBD1. Germline CDR1 reads MGHRA; CDR2 reads YSYEKL. This CDR3 has 15 residues. V lost 5 bases and J lost 0; bases outside the gene matches: 5. CDR3 loop: CASSGGTGSSYEQYF. The CDR3 DNA is TGCGCCAGCAGCGGAGGGACAGGGAGCTCCTACGAGCAGTACTTC.

V and J are TRBV5-1 and TRBJ2-7, with TRBD1 identical over 7 bases. J was trimmed by 0 bases and V by 1 base; bases with no gene match: 4. Germline V gene lookup returns CDR1 SGHRS and CDR2 YFSETQ. CDR3 length: 15 residues. CDR3 DNA sequence: TGCGCCAGCAGCTTGTACGGGACAGTCTCCTACGAGCAGTACTTC. Translating it yields CASSLYGTVSYEQYF.

There are many counts of this clonotype. V and J are TRBV9 and TRBJ2-2, with D perhaps given as TRBD1 or TRBD2 (5 bases each). CDR1 is SGDLS and CDR2 is YYNGEE in the germline V gene. The CDR3 extends over 13 amino acids. The V end lost 5 bases, the J end lost 6 bases, and 11 bases lay between the germline ends. In nucleotides, the CDR3 is TGTGCCAGCAGTGGGGTGGGGGCCGGGGAGCTGTTTTTT. Encoded protein: CASSGVGAGELFF.

This clonotype has a single count. DNA of the CDR3: TGTGCCAGCAGCCCGGGGCGACACGGGGATTCCTACGAGCAGTACTTC. Translation gives CASSPGRHGDSYEQYF. The chain employs TRBV7-9 and TRBJ2-7; tentatively, D is TRBD1 or TRBD2 (5 bases each). CDR3 length: 16 amino acids. The V end lost 5 bases, the J end lost 1 base, and 18 bases lay between the germline ends. Germline CDR1 is SEHNR and CDR2 is FQNEAQ (reference sequence).